The following is a T cell receptor beta chain sequence with its context. What it recognizes is unknown. A much larger clone sits a single nucleotide away, making a read error possible. These data belong to a study of T cells in Graves' hyperthyroidism and ophthalmopathy. Study results and limitations: Stable hyperthyroidism and ophthalmopathy were separated using 13 V-J signatures. Progression to ophthalmopathy was predicted a median of 6.5 months early.

The TCR beta CDR3 regions underwent amplification using RNA transcripts as the source. TCR CDR3 underwent first-round RT-PCR with the HTBI primer set. TCRdb independently ran MiXCR on the multiplex PCR reads; one entry per CDR3 protein. The sample lists approximately 610,000 distinct CDR3 sequences, roughly a sixth occurring once. Diagnosis of hyperthyroidism was new in patients aged 18 to 65, and its duration was under 2 months. The CDR3 covers 15 residues. CDR1 and CDR2 (germline): SGHAT, FQNNGV. The ends were cut back, 2 bases at V and 1 base at J, with 11 bases in the middle. The origin of this receptor is a woman between 18 and 29 years old with Graves' hyperthyroidism. The specimen sequenced was blood. The V call is TRBV11-2, the J call TRBJ1-1; D remains ambiguous. The CDR3 loop is CASSLWRARNTEAFF. In DNA, the CDR3 is TGTGCCAGCAGCTTATGGAGGGCGCGGAACACTGAAGCTTTCTTT.